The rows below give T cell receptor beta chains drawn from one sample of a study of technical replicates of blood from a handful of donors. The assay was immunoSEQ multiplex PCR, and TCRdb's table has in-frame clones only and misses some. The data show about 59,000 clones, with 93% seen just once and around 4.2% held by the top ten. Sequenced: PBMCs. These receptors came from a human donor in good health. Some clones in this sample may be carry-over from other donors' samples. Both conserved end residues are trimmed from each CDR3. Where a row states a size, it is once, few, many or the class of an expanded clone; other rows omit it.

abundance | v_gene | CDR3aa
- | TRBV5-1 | ASSLGGLDNEQF
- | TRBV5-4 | ASSLALGGPAYNEQF
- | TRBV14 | ASSQVRAGELF
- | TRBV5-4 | ASSLALSYNEQF
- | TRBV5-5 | ASSLGRGNYNEQF
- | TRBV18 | ASSPRSGDQPQH
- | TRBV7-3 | ASSQRLANYNEQF
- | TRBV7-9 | ASSADRINTEAF
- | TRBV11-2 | ASSTGGAEQY
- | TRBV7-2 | ASSIVLAGYTDTQY
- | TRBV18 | ASSPGQGNTGSYEQY
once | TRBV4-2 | ASSQETSGLEETQY
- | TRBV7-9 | ASSLTELNTEAF
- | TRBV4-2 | ASSQRLGARPAKNIQY
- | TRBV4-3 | ASSQDSGRGDTGELF
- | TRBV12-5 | ASALSEASPLH
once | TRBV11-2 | ASSPGWGNTIY
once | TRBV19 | ARSSRDRAYEQY
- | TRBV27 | ASSTGDDPYEQY
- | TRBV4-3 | ASSQRTSGAYEQY
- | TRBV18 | ASSPRRQEYNEQF
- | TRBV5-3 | ARSFWREGFDIEQF
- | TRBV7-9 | ASSPDKKQETQY
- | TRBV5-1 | ASSSTTSGNYNEQF